The 18 T cell receptor beta chains presented below share a single source sample, sequenced in a study of cytomegalovirus exposure and HLA in healthy donors (dated by TCRdb to about 2017). The protocol used for the library was the immunoSEQ multiplex PCR assay. A mixture of 60 forward primers for TCR Vbeta segments and 13 reverse primers for TCR Jbeta segments was used in the multiplex PCR. The table was pulled from immuneACCESS by TCRdb, which kept in-frame rearrangements only. Such tables lose some clones; where checked, under half of the loss comes from unresolved V genes, and the rest has no known cause. Counted in this sample were about 100,000 clones; roughly three quarters of them appeared once. Approximately 0.8% of the sample is in the top ten clones. Sequences were obtained from PBMCs. The receptor set was obtained from a woman in her fifties or sixties in good health and CMV-seronegative.

The chain uses TRBV5-1 and TRBJ2-2, with D perhaps matching TRBD1 (6 bases). The CDR3 extends over 16 amino acids. The germline V gene has CDR1 SGHRS and CDR2 YFSETQ. V was trimmed by 1 base and J by 2 bases, leaving 12 bases between them. The CDR3 sequence is CASSLLGQANTGELFF. For the CDR3, the DNA is TGCGCCAGCAGCTTGCTGGGACAAGCTAACACCGGGGAGCTGTTTTTT.

The chain links TRBV7-7 to TRBJ1-1; D call uncertain. The CDR3 is 13 residues long. Trimming left V 5 bases short and J 0 bases short, with 7 bases between. Germline values: CDR1 SSHAT, CDR2 FNYEAQ (reference sequence). CDR3 DNA: TGTGCCAGCAGCCAGGAGGTGAACACTGAAGCTTTCTTT. Its protein product is CASSQEVNTEAFF. Full variable domain (remainder filled in from reference TRBV7-7 and TRBJ1-1): GAGVSQSPRYKVTKRGQDVTLRCDPISSHATLYWYQQALGQGPEFLTYFNYEAQPDKSGLPSDRFSAERPEGSISTLTIQRTEQRDSAMYRCASSQEVNTEAFFGQGTRLTVV.

The V and J genes are TRBV30 and TRBJ2-3; perhaps TRBD1 as D (5 bases). Germline loops: CDR1 GTSNPN, CDR2 SVGIG (reference sequence). The CDR3 consists of 14 residues. Deletions cut 4 bases from V and 0 bases from J, with 11 bases between. The CDR3 region has the DNA TGTGCCTGGACCAGGGCGTCTAGCACAGATACGCAGTATTTT. It is translated as CAWTRASSTDTQYF.

The chain recombines TRBV7-9 with TRBJ1-2; D is ambiguous. The V gene lost 7 bases and the J gene lost 4 bases, with 10 bases spanning the gap. The CDR3 length is 12 residues. Germline V lookup: CDR1 SEHNR, CDR2 FQNEAQ (reference sequence). CDR3 nucleotide sequence: TGTGCCAGCACCCTGGGCAGCTATGGCTACACCTTC. Translated, it gives CASTLGSYGYTF. The full variable domain, its missing parts supplied by reference TRBV7-9 and TRBJ1-2, is DTGVSQNPRHKITKRGQNVTFRCDPISEHNRLYWYRQTLGQGPEFLTYFQNEAQLEKSRLLSDRFSAERPKGSFSTLEIQRTEQGDSAMYLCASTLGSYGYTFGSGTRLTVV.

The V and J genes are TRBV29-1 and TRBJ1-1, with unresolved D. The V end lost 4 bases, the J end lost 1 base, and 7 bases lay between the germline ends. The CDR3 has 12 residues. In germline, CDR1 is SQVTM, CDR2 ANQGSEA. CDR3 bases: TGCAGCGTTGCAACGGGGAACACTGAAGCTTTCTTT. Its protein is CSVATGNTEAFF.

The chain links TRBV29-1 to TRBJ1-5; the D gene is possibly TRBD1 (5 bases). This CDR3 is built from 15 residues. Germline V gene data show CDR1 as SQVTM and CDR2 as ANQGSEA. Between the trimmed V and J ends, which lost 4 bases and 1 base, there was a span of 14 bases. The DNA of the CDR3 is TGCAGCGTTGTGGTGGGACTAATGAGCAATCAGCCCCAGCATTTT. This translates into CSVVVGLMSNQPQHF. Complete variable domain (other parts from reference TRBV29-1 and TRBJ1-5): SAVISQKPSRDICQRGTSLTIQCQVDSQVTMMFWYRQQPGQSLTLIATANQGSEATYESGFVIDKFPISRPNLTFSTLTVSNMSPEDSSIYLCSVVVGLMSNQPQHFGDGTRLSIL.

The rearrangement uses TRBV10-2 and TRBJ2-5, with unresolved D. The CDR3 extends over 13 amino acids. The ends were cut back, 0 bases at V and 5 bases at J, with 7 bases in the middle. Germline-derived CDR1 and CDR2 are WSHSY and SAAADI. In nucleotides, the CDR3 is TGCGCCAGCAGTGAGTCGCCCAGGGAGACCCAGTACTTC. Protein sequence: CASSESPRETQYF.

CDR3 sequence: CASSEQADYGYTF. CDR3 coding DNA: TGTGCCAGCAGTGAACAGGCAGACTATGGCTACACCTTC. The chain carries TRBV6-1 and TRBJ1-2, with D uncertain. In germline, CDR1 is MNHNS, CDR2 SASEGT. The germline V and J ends were trimmed by 2 bases and 3 bases, with 7 bases remaining between them. There are 13 residues in the CDR3.

The chain combines TRBV7-9 with TRBJ2-7, with 8 bases fitting TRBD1. The CDR3 spans 14 residues. Germline V gene sequence: CDR1 SEHNR, CDR2 FQNEAQ (reference sequence). The junction had 4 bases not matched to a gene; V was cut back by 4 bases and J by 2 bases. The DNA for the CDR3 is TGTGCCAGCAGCTCCGGACAGGGAACCTACGAGCAGTACTTC. Amino acid sequence: CASSSGQGTYEQYF.

The rearrangement uses TRBV9 and TRBJ2-1; the D is unclear. Germline lookup yields CDR1 SGDLS and CDR2 YYNGEE. This CDR3 contains 14 residues. V lost 0 bases and J 5 bases, leaving 9 bases between the germline ends. The CDR3 here is CASSVGSMNNEQFF. Here the CDR3 DNA reads TGTGCCAGCAGCGTAGGGTCTATGAACAATGAGCAGTTCTTC.

This chain connects TRBV18 to TRBJ2-5; 8 nucleotides agree with TRBD2. CDR3 length: 14 amino acids. CDR1 and CDR2 (germline): KGHSH, LQKENI. V was pared by 6 bases and J by 3 bases, with 6 bases of the junction left unmatched. Here the CDR3 DNA reads TGTGCCAGCTCGGCCAGCGGGGGCGAAGAGACCCAGTACTTC. Translation gives CASSASGGEETQYF. Filled out from reference TRBV18 and TRBJ2-5, the complete variable domain reads NAGVMQNPRHLVRRRGQEARLRCSPMKGHSHVYWYRQLPEEGLKFMVYLQKENIIDESGMPKERFSAEFPKEGPSILRIQQVVRGDSAAYFCASSASGGEETQYFGPGTRLLVL.

The chain joins TRBV9 to TRBJ2-3; TRBD2 agrees at 9 bases. The J segment lost 2 bases and the V segment lost 1 base, leaving 5 bases of the junction unmatched. Germline V gene data show CDR1 as SGDLS and CDR2 as YYNGEE. The CDR3 loop spans 16 amino acids. CDR3 in amino acids: CASSVWAGGPTDTQYF. The CDR3 DNA follows: TGTGCCAGCAGCGTATGGGCGGGGGGGCCCACAGATACGCAGTATTTT. The full variable domain, its missing parts supplied by reference TRBV9 and TRBJ2-3, is DSGVTQTPKHLITATGQRVTLRCSPRSGDLSVYWYQQSLDQGLQFLIQYYNGEERAKGNILERFSAQQFPDLHSELNLSSLELGDSALYFCASSVWAGGPTDTQYFGPGTRLTVL.

The table lists this clone with a few counts. The chain employs TRBV9 and TRBJ1-1, with D maybe TRBD1 (6 bases). Trimming took off 4 bases at V and 5 bases at J, with 18 bases between the two ends. This CDR3 has 15 amino acids. The V gene's germline CDR1 is SGDLS and CDR2 YYNGEE. The CDR3 spells CASSPSGGGGTEAFF. The CDR3 DNA follows: TGTGCCAGCAGCCCATCGGGAGGGGGAGGGACTGAAGCTTTCTTT.

Here the CDR3 reads CASSNPKTGRNTEAFF. Written as DNA, the CDR3 is TGTGCCAGCAGCAACCCCAAGACAGGGAGAAACACTGAAGCTTTCTTT. The chain employs TRBV9 and TRBJ1-1; 7 bases map to TRBD1. Looked up from germline, CDR1 is SGDLS and CDR2 is YYNGEE. J gave up 2 bases and V 4 bases, and 11 bases lay outside the gene matches. The CDR3 spans 16 residues.

The genes are TRBV7-2 and TRBJ2-7, with a possible D match to TRBD1 (5 bases). Germline CDR1 SGHTA, CDR2 FQGNSA. V gave up 7 bases and J gave up 3 bases, with 13 bases separating them. The CDR3 spans 13 residues. CDR3 residues: CASTQGLDYEQYF. Written as DNA, the CDR3 is TGTGCCAGCACCCAGGGTTTGGACTACGAGCAGTACTTC.

CDR3 amino acids: CASSTGPGQGMREQYF. The CDR3 DNA sequence: TGTGCCAGTAGTACAGGACCGGGACAGGGGATGAGGGAGCAGTACTTC. The chain links TRBV19 to TRBJ2-7, with 10 nucleotides matching TRBD1. CDR1 LNHDA and CDR2 SQIVND come from the germline V gene (reference sequence). J gave up 7 bases and V 4 bases, and 13 bases lay outside the gene matches. This CDR3 is built from 16 residues.

V gene TRBV5-6 combines with J gene TRBJ2-1; a weak D match, TRBD2 (5 bases). The CDR3 extends over 15 amino acids. In germline, CDR1 is SGHDT, CDR2 YYEEEE. V dropped 6 bases and J dropped 1 base, with 14 bases sitting between them. CDR3 DNA: TGTGCCAGCAACTCCCTCGGAGGTTCCTACAATGAGCAGTTCTTC. It yields the protein CASNSLGGSYNEQFF.

This sequence joins TRBV5-4 and TRBJ1-1; TRBD1 agrees at 7 bases. CDR3 length: 18 amino acids. V dropped 0 bases and J dropped 4; count of bases not matched to a gene: 15. Germline V CDR1 and CDR2: SGHNT, YYREEE (reference sequence). The CDR3 loop reads CASSLATIPRTGGTEAFF. CDR3 in DNA: TGTGCCAGCAGCTTGGCGACCATACCCCGGACAGGAGGCACTGAAGCTTTCTTT.